Listed below are T cell receptor beta chains from one sample, sequenced in a study of Graves' ophthalmopathy and Graves' hyperthyroidism. TCRdb analysed the multiplex PCR reads with MiXCR anew, one entry per CDR3 protein. The data show around 600,000 distinct CDR3 sequences, roughly 39% seen once. Sequenced material: peripheral blood. The receptors were gathered from an adult man with Graves' ophthalmopathy. CDR3s leave out the opening cysteine and the closing phenylalanine or tryptophan. Size is omitted from some rows. Given values are once, few, many or a class for expanded clones.

>.|TRBV2|TRBJ2-3
ASSESYAGGTDTQY
>.|TRBV29-1|TRBJ1-1
SVPGTAF
>few|TRBV5-4|TRBJ2-5
ASSQEGGSGSLLETQY
>.|TRBV5-1|TRBJ2-7
ASSFDSPPLSYEQY
>.|TRBV7-2|TRBJ1-3
ASSLRDRDGYTIY
>.|TRBV6-2/TRBV6-3|TRBJ2-7
ASYPGLAGNEQY
>many|TRBV19|TRBJ2-7
ASSPGVAGGEQY
>many|TRBV13|TRBJ1-1
ASRTRLHTEAF
>many|TRBV4-1|TRBJ2-5
ASSGLAAGGETQY
>many|TRBV5-1|TRBJ2-7
ASSLSGTVTYEQY
>.|TRBV2|TRBJ1-3
ASSGQGLHSGNTLY
>many|TRBV29-1|TRBJ1-1
SVGSFRGGGAF
>few|TRBV12-3/TRBV12-4|TRBJ1-1
ASSSATGADEAF
>few|TRBV4-1|TRBJ1-1
ATSDRLELQMNTEAF
>.|TRBV5-6|TRBJ2-1
ASSLGTSSYKEQF
>few|TRBV20-1|TRBJ2-2
SAKHVRDRGTSGELF
>.|TRBV19|TRBJ2-2
ASLSGTANTGELF
>many|TRBV12-3/TRBV12-4|TRBJ2-7
ASSFMGYEQY
>few|TRBV14|TRBJ2-7
ASSPSEAGYEQY
>many|TRBV29-1|TRBJ1-2
SVEGRVDGYT
>many|TRBV2|TRBJ1-2
ASSDVLKGLGYT
>.|TRBV7-2|TRBJ2-6
ASKPGTGTSGANVLT
>.|TRBV2|TRBJ2-7
ASSQARTGTSGRMAYEQY
>.|TRBV6-5|TRBJ1-1
ASSLRTANTEAF
>.|TRBV7-6|TRBJ2-7
ASSAGQGVSGEQY
>.|TRBV6-5|TRBJ2-5
ASSPGIRGETQY
>.|TRBV10-3|TRBJ1-2
ALTGTGLDGYT
>many|TRBV19|TRBJ1-2
ASSMGVPTYGYT
>.|TRBV7-9|TRBJ1-5
ASGWGQPQH
>once|TRBV10-3|TRBJ2-5
AISKGTQETQY
>many|TRBV7-7|TRBJ2-5
ASSPRQSLWGQETQY
>.|TRBV5-1|TRBJ1-1
ASSLARDRGKAF
>.|TRBV2|TRBJ1-4
ASKVRTGIPNEKLF
>.|TRBV5-8|TRBJ1-5
ASSPGPPGTGGDQPQH
>.|TRBV6-7|TRBJ2-7
ASSRFCRGRSEEQY
>few|TRBV5-6|TRBJ1-2
ASSFSQVVDYT
>.|TRBV29-1|TRBJ1-2
SVATSGPSPRAYT
>many|TRBV12-3/TRBV12-4|TRBJ2-5
ASSITKEGLPQETQY
>many|TRBV7-7|TRBJ2-5
ASSISIEETQY
>once|TRBV2|TRBJ2-5
AAGSSQY
>few|TRBV10-3|TRBJ1-2
ASSYQRAYGYT
>.|TRBV29-1|TRBJ1-1
SLSSTGHTEAF
>few|TRBV7-2|TRBJ2-5
AWNRGLGETQY
>few|TRBV30|TRBJ1-1
AWSNREGVTEAF
>many|TRBV5-5|TRBJ2-7
ASSLDPGRGYEQY
>many|TRBV2|TRBJ2-2
ASSAGLPNTGELF
>.|TRBV20-1|TRBJ2-7
SARDGRQQY
>many|TRBV6-5|TRBJ1-6
ASRRTVGNSPLH
>.|TRBV29-1|TRBJ1-1
IDPGSTEAF
>.|TRBV5-5|TRBJ1-2
ASSLNLARLNYGYT
>many|TRBV13|TRBJ2-7
ASSPRGGQGTYEQY
>.|TRBV5-5|TRBJ1-2
ASTRGGGLLYGYT
>.|TRBV19|TRBJ1-1
ASISLYSGRDTEAF